This T cell receptor beta chain was recorded in a study of CD8 T cells in ankylosing spondylitis. As regards this clonotype: Its antigen is unidentified.

This CDR3 region has 15 residues. Germline V lookup: CDR1 DFQATT, CDR2 SNEGSKA (reference sequence). V was trimmed by 0 bases and J by 8 bases, leaving 17 bases between them. Notes on the study in general: Typical of ankylosing spondylitis blood, it appeared, was a TCR beta motif of several highly homologous variants. Within matched ankylosing spondylitis synovial fluid, disease-linked clones were reportedly significantly enriched.

TCRdb fed the 5' RACE reads into MiXCR, producing one record per CDR3 protein. The sample includes some 450,000 distinct CDR3 sequences, 15% to 20% of them seen just once. The V and J genes are TRBV20-1 and TRBJ2-1; D gene unclear. This clonotype originated in a male donor with ankylosing spondylitis. The material sequenced was blood, either unsorted or a sorted T cell fraction (not recorded which). CDR3 in DNA: TGCAGTGCTAGAGATCAAGGTGAACCCGGAGATGAGCAGTTCTTC. This gives the protein CSARDQGEPGDEQFF.